One sample yielded the 10 T cell receptor beta chains listed below, sequenced in a study of CXCR3-negative and CXCR3-positive naive CD8 T cells (dated by TCRdb to the late 2010s). What the work shows at the level of the full study, not this receptor alone: Compared with CXCR3-negative naive cells, CXCR3-positive naive cells had TRB CDR3s with higher hydrophobicity (lower Kidera factor 4), lower energy, and higher strength and volume indices.

Reads for this sample came from a NextSeq 550. The Human TCR Profiling Kit (MiLaboratory) was used to prepare UMI-labeled 5' RACE TRB cDNA libraries. TCRdb reprocessed the reads; each CDR3 protein sequence makes one entry, and DNA is unavailable. The sample's table covers 65,000 to 75,000 distinct CDR3 sequences. The top ten hold about 0.71% of the sample. These receptors have no known antigen. Input material: naive CXCR3+ CD8+ T cells from blood. Read against the paper, the sample's cell subset or site label means: CD45RO-CCR7+CD27+CD95- naive CD8+ T cells expressing CXCR3 (TNR3+). The receptors were sampled from a human donor in good health. Some clones in this sample may be carry-over from other donors' samples.

The chain couples TRBV15 to TRBJ2-1; without DNA, the TCRdb call of TRBD2 cannot be checked. The CDR3 extends over 17 amino acids. CDR1 is LNHNV, CDR2 YYDKDF, per germline (reference sequence). CDR3 loop: CATSRSLAGGDHNEQFF.

V is TRBV7-8 and J is TRBJ2-1; no DNA is available, so the TRBD1 call from TCRdb remains unchecked. The CDR3 is made up of 15 amino acids. Germline CDR1 and CDR2: SGHVS and FQNEAQ. CDR3: CASSLEGDSYNEQFF.

This rearrangement joins TRBV7-6 to TRBJ2-7. Germline V gives CDR1 SGHVS, CDR2 FNYEAQ. This CDR3 contains 15 residues. The CDR3 spells CASSLDGDPSYEQYF.

This sequence joins TRBV6-5 and TRBJ2-3. This CDR3 has 13 residues. Germline CDR1 and CDR2: MNHEY and SVGAGI. CDR3 region: CASSYSSTDTQYF.

The gene calls are TRBV7-3 and TRBJ2-1; without DNA, the TCRdb call of TRBD1 cannot be checked. CDR3 length: 20 residues. CDR1 is SGHTA, CDR2 FQGTGA, per germline. The CDR3 loop reads CASSSPAGQGIWGRGDEQFF. Complete variable domain (other parts from reference TRBV7-3 and TRBJ2-1): GAGVSQTPSNKVTEKGKYVELRCDPISGHTALYWYRQSLGQGPEFLIYFQGTGAADDSGLPNDRFFAVRPEGSVSTLKIQRTERGDSAVYLCASSSPAGQGIWGRGDEQFFGPGTRLTVL.

V is TRBV29-1 and J is TRBJ2-2; TCRdb indicates TRBD1, and absent DNA this call remains unverified. The CDR3 length is 13 residues. Germline V gene lookup returns CDR1 SQVTM and CDR2 ANQGSEA. The CDR3 is CSVQGARTGELFF.

The chain combines TRBV27 with TRBJ2-7; the TCRdb D gene call, TRBD1, has no DNA to confirm it. The CDR3 has 14 amino acids. Germline values: CDR1 MNHEY, CDR2 SMNVEV (reference sequence). CDR3 sequence: CASRPGTLSYEQYF.

The V and J genes are TRBV3-1 and TRBJ1-2; TCRdb returns TRBD1, unconfirmable since there is no DNA. The CDR3 spans 15 residues. CDR1 and CDR2 (germline): LGHDT, YNNKEL (reference sequence). The CDR3 region is CASSQLTGQAYGYTF.

V is TRBV27 and J is TRBJ1-4; TCRdb selects TRBD1, and the lack of DNA leaves this call unchecked. The CDR3 contains 14 residues. Germline V lookup: CDR1 MNHEY, CDR2 SMNVEV (reference sequence). The CDR3 reads CASSLAGTAEKLFF. The full variable domain, rest sourced from reference TRBV27 and TRBJ1-4, is EAQVTQNPRYLITVTGKKLTVTCSQNMNHEYMSWYRQDPGLGLRQIYYSMNVEVTDKGDVPEGYKVSRKEKRNFPLILESPSPNQTSLYFCASSLAGTAEKLFFGSGTQLSVL.

The chain joins TRBV27 to TRBJ1-2; TCRdb picks TRBD1, but there is no DNA to check that call. CDR3 size: 13 residues. The germline gives CDR1 MNHEY, CDR2 SMNVEV (reference sequence). CDR3 loop: CASSMTGDYGYTF.